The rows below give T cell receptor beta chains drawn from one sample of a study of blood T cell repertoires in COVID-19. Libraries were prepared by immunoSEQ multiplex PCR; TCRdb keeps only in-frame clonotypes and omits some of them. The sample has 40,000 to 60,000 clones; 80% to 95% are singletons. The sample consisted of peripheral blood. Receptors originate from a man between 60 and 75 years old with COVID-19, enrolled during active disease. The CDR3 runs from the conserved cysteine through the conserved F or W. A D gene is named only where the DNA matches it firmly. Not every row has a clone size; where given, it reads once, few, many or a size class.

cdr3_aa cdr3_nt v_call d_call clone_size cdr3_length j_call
CASSPGQGGEQYF TGTGCCAGCAGCCCGGGACAGGGAGGCGAGCAGTACTTC TRBV3-1/TRBV3-2 TRBD1 NA 13 TRBJ2-7
CASSWGGKLFF TGTGCCAGCAGCTGGGGAGGTAAACTGTTTTTT TRBV11-2 NA NA 11 TRBJ1-4
CATSRSQVNTIYF TGTGCCACCAGCAGATCGCAGGTCAACACCATATATTTT TRBV15 NA NA 13 TRBJ1-3
CATSDASAGGETQYF TGTGCCACCAGTGATGCGAGTGCAGGGGGAGAGACCCAGTACTTC TRBV24-1 TRBD1 NA 15 TRBJ2-5
CASSLDSTSYEQYF TGTGCCAGCAGCTTAGACTCAACTTCCTACGAGCAGTACTTC TRBV7-2 NA NA 14 TRBJ2-7
CASSLDRGGTDTQYF TGTGCCAGCAGCTTAGATCGGGGAGGGACAGATACGCAGTATTTT TRBV11-2 TRBD2 NA 15 TRBJ2-3
CASTQRGRGGYGYTF TGTGCCAGCACCCAACGAGGAAGGGGTGGCTATGGCTACACCTTC TRBV27 NA NA 15 TRBJ1-2
CASSERRGSSGNTIYF TGTGCCAGCAGTGAACGGAGGGGCAGCTCTGGAAACACCATATATTTT TRBV2 NA NA 16 TRBJ1-3
CAISGGREGADTQYF TGTGCCATCAGTGGGGGCAGGGAGGGCGCAGATACGCAGTATTTT TRBV10-3 TRBD2 NA 15 TRBJ2-3
CASSRELVGGRAGTDTQYF TGTGCCAGCAGCCGAGAATTGGTGGGCGGGAGGGCCGGCACAGATACGCAGTATTTT TRBV4-2 TRBD2 NA 19 TRBJ2-3
CASSASRNTEAFF TGTGCCAGCAGCGCATCTAGGAACACTGAAGCTTTCTTT TRBV6-4 NA once 13 TRBJ1-1
CASSYRTSGGTTDTQYF TGTGCCAGCAGCTACAGGACTAGCGGGGGGACCACAGATACGCAGTATTTT TRBV9 TRBD2 NA 17 TRBJ2-3
CASLSGPSGKSYNEQFF TGTGCCAGCCTTTCGGGACCTAGCGGAAAATCCTACAATGAGCAGTTCTTC TRBV5-4 TRBD2 NA 17 TRBJ2-1
CASSLLSTGGHSYNEQFF TGTGCCAGCAGCTTACTATCGACAGGGGGGCACTCCTACAATGAGCAGTTCTTC TRBV11-3 TRBD1 NA 18 TRBJ2-1
CASSLGDRDSYGYTF TGTGCCAGCAGCTTAGGGGACCGGGACAGCTATGGCTACACCTTC TRBV7-9 TRBD1 NA 15 TRBJ1-2
CATSDLTGDHNQPQHF TGTGCCACCAGTGATTTGACAGGGGACCACAATCAGCCCCAGCATTTT TRBV24-1 TRBD1 NA 16 TRBJ1-5
CASSLVRLGTYF TGTGCCAGCAGCTTAGTGAGACTAGGAACGTACTTC TRBV7-2 NA once 12 TRBJ2-5
CASSQDPIANYGYTF TGCGCCAGCAGCCAAGACCCCATAGCTAACTATGGCTACACCTTC TRBV4-1 NA NA 15 TRBJ1-2
CASSYDIYQPQHF TGTGCCAGCAGTTACGACATTTATCAGCCCCAGCATTTT TRBV6-5 NA NA 13 TRBJ1-5
CASSIPMGRTVPGLTYSGNTIYF TGTGCCAGTAGTATCCCGATGGGGCGGACGGTCCCGGGCCTTACTTACTCTGGAAACACCATATATTTT TRBV19 NA once 23 TRBJ1-3
CASSLADRAAEAFF TGTGCCAGCAGCTTAGCGGACAGGGCGGCTGAAGCTTTCTTT TRBV11-2 TRBD1 NA 14 TRBJ1-1
CASSLLAGGSNEQYF TGTGCCAGTAGTCTTCTAGCGGGAGGTAGCAACGAGCAGTACTTC TRBV19 TRBD2 few 15 TRBJ2-7
CASSYGTGDPPQHF TGTGCCAGCAGTTACGGGACAGGGGACCCGCCCCAGCATTTT TRBV6-2/TRBV6-3 TRBD1 NA 14 TRBJ1-5
CASSLLGLAGGSSYEQYF TGCGCCAGCAGCTTGTTAGGACTAGCGGGAGGGAGCTCCTACGAGCAGTACTTC TRBV5-1 TRBD2 once 18 TRBJ2-7
CASSSGGNYNEQFF TGTGCCAGCAGCAGCGGTGGTAACTACAATGAGCAGTTCTTC TRBV11-3 NA NA 14 TRBJ2-1
CASSFTAGNTGELFF TGTGCCAGCAGCTTTACCGCCGGGAACACCGGGGAGCTGTTTTTT TRBV11-2 NA NA 15 TRBJ2-2
CASSPPSGYEQYF TGTGCCAGCTCACCACCGTCAGGCTACGAGCAGTACTTC TRBV18 NA NA 13 TRBJ2-7
CASSADQGNSYNEQFF TGTGCCAGCAGCGCCGACCAGGGGAATTCGTACAATGAGCAGTTCTTC TRBV9 NA NA 16 TRBJ2-1
CASSLDRGRERGEAFF TGTGCCAGCAGCCTTGACAGGGGAAGAGAAAGAGGGGAAGCTTTCTTT TRBV5-6 TRBD1 once 16 TRBJ1-1
CASSEALTSGSTEQFF TGTGCCAGCAGTGAAGCGCTTACTAGCGGGAGTACTGAGCAGTTCTTC TRBV2 TRBD2 NA 16 TRBJ2-1
CASSLVGTPNEQFF TGTGCCAGCAGCTTAGTAGGGACTCCCAATGAGCAGTTCTTC TRBV7-2 NA NA 14 TRBJ2-1
CASSYEDRVYGYTF TGTGCCAGCAGTTACGAGGACAGGGTCTATGGCTACACCTTC TRBV6-6 TRBD1 NA 14 TRBJ1-2
CASSPLGPRGNQPQHF TGTGCCAGCTCACCTCTCGGGCCGAGGGGCAATCAGCCCCAGCATTTT TRBV18 NA once 16 TRBJ1-5
CASRQGMGGYTF TGTGCCAGCAGACAGGGTATGGGCGGCTACACCTTC TRBV27 NA NA 12 TRBJ1-2
CASSMVGTTGGAFF TGTGCCAGTAGTATGGTCGGGACTACAGGAGGGGCTTTCTTT TRBV19 NA NA 14 TRBJ1-1
CASSEIAGASYEQYF TGTGCCAGCAGTGAGATAGCGGGGGCATCCTACGAGCAGTACTTC TRBV6-4 TRBD2 NA 15 TRBJ2-7
CASSLGQGDQPQHF TGTGCCAGCAGCTTAGGACAGGGAGATCAGCCCCAGCATTTT TRBV7-2 TRBD1 NA 14 TRBJ1-5
CAWRIQGTDNSPLHF TGTGCCTGGAGGATACAGGGGACGGATAATTCACCCCTCCACTTT TRBV30 TRBD1 NA 15 TRBJ1-6
CASSSGQGADEKLFF TGTGCCAGCAGCAGCGGACAGGGGGCAGACGAAAAACTGTTTTTT TRBV7-9 TRBD1 NA 15 TRBJ1-4
CASGGVQGIVGELFF TGTGCTAGTGGTGGGGTCCAGGGGATAGTCGGGGAGCTGTTTTTT TRBV12-5 NA NA 15 TRBJ2-2
CASSLGTDRAGSPLHF TGTGCCAGCAGCCTGGGCACCGACAGGGCAGGCTCACCCCTCCACTTT TRBV7-9 TRBD1 once 16 TRBJ1-6
CASSEAGSGSQHF TGTGCCAGCAGTGAAGCCGGCTCAGGGTCCCAGCATTTT TRBV2 NA NA 13 TRBJ1-5
CASSQSRRTGGGEKLFF TGTGCCAGCAGCCAAAGTCGTCGGACAGGGGGCGGTGAAAAACTGTTTTTT TRBV3-1/TRBV3-2 TRBD1 once 17 TRBJ1-4
CASSSDGAGRPNSPLHF TGTGCCAGCAGCTCGGACGGAGCAGGGAGGCCTAATTCACCCCTCCACTTT TRBV7-2 NA NA 17 TRBJ1-6
CASSGIAGGENEQFF TGTGCCAGTAGTGGGATAGCGGGAGGTGAAAATGAGCAGTTCTTC TRBV19 TRBD2 once 15 TRBJ2-1
CASRETGGTEAFF TGCGCCAGCAGAGAGACAGGGGGTACTGAAGCTTTCTTT TRBV4-1 TRBD1 NA 13 TRBJ1-1
CSVKIQGAREKLFF TGCAGCGTGAAAATTCAGGGTGCCCGAGAAAAACTGTTTTTT TRBV29-1 NA NA 14 TRBJ1-4
CASSGHGGHGYTF TGTGCCAGCAGCGGGCATGGGGGCCATGGCTACACCTTC TRBV5-6 NA NA 13 TRBJ1-2
CASRLNGRGQEQYF TGTGCCAGCAGACTAAATGGCAGGGGGCAAGAGCAGTACTTC TRBV6-5 TRBD1 NA 14 TRBJ2-7
CASSPAGTSGNNEQFF TGTGCCAGCAGCCCAGCCGGGACTAGCGGGAACAATGAGCAGTTCTTC TRBV11-2 TRBD2 NA 16 TRBJ2-1
CAWSFGLAGYEQYF TGTGCCTGGAGTTTCGGACTAGCGGGGTACGAGCAGTACTTC TRBV30 TRBD2 NA 14 TRBJ2-7
CASSGDDSVNEQFF TGTGCCAGCAGCGGCGATGACAGCGTCAATGAGCAGTTCTTC TRBV7-9 NA NA 14 TRBJ2-1
CASSLGRRLMRHGYTF TGTGCCAGCAGTTTAGGAAGACGTCTCATGCGGCATGGCTACACCTTC TRBV28 NA NA 16 TRBJ1-2